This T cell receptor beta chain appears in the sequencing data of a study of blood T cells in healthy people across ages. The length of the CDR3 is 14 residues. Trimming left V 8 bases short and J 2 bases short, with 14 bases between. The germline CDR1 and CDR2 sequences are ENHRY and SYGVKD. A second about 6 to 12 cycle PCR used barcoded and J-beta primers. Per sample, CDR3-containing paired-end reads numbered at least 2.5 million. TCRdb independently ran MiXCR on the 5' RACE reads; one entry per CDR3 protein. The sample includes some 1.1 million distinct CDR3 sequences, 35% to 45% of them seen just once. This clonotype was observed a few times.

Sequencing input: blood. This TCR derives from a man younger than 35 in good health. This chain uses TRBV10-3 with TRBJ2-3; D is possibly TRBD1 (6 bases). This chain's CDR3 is CAIGKGESTDTQYF. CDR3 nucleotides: TGTGCCATCGGAAAGGGGGAGTCCACAGATACGCAGTATTTT.